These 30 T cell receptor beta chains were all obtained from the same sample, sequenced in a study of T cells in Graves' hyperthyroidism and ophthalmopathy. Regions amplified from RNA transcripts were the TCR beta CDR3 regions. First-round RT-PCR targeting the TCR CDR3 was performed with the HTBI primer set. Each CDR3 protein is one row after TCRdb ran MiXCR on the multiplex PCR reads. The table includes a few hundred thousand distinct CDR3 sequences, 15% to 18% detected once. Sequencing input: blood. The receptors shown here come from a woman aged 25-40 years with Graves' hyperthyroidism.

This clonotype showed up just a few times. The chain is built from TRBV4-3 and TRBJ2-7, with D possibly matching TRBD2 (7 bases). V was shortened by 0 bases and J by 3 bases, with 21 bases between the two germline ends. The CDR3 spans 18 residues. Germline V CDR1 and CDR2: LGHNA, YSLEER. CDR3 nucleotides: TGCGCCAGCAGCCAAGAAAGGGGGAGCGGCGGGAGCGGCTACGAGCAGTACTTC. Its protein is CASSQERGSGGSGYEQYF.

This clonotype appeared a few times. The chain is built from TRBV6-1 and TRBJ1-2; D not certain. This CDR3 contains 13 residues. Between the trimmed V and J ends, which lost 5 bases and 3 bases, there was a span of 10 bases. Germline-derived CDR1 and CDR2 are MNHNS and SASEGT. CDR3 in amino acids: CASSKTRDYGYTF. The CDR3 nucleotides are TGTGCCAGCAGTAAGACAAGGGACTATGGCTACACCTTC.

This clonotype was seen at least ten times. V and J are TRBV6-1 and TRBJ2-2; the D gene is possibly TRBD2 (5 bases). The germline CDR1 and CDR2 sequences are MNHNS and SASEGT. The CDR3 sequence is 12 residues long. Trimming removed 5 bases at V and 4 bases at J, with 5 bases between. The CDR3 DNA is TGTGCCAGCAGTCGGGGCACCGGGGAGCTGTTTTTT. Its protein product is CASSRGTGELFF.

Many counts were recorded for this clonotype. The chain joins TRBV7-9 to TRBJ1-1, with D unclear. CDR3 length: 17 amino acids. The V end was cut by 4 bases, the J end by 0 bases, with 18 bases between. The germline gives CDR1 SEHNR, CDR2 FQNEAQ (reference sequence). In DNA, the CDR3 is TGTGCCAGCAGCTATTCGGGAGAAGTCCTATTGAACACTGAAGCTTTCTTT. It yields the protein CASSYSGEVLLNTEAFF. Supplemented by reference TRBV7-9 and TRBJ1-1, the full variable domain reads DTGVSQNPRHKITKRGQNVTFRCDPISEHNRLYWYRQTLGQGPEFLTYFQNEAQLEKSRLLSDRFSAERPKGSFSTLEIQRTEQGDSAMYLCASSYSGEVLLNTEAFFGQGTRLTVV.

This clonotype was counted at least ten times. DNA of the CDR3: TGTGCCAGCAGTTTAGTTTTCCAGGGAGGAACCTACGAGCAGTACTTC. Translating it yields CASSLVFQGGTYEQYF. The genes are TRBV28 and TRBJ2-7; tentatively, D is TRBD2 (6 bases). Germline CDR1 is MDHEN and CDR2 is SYDVKM. V was pared by 2 bases and J by 2 bases, with 16 bases between. The CDR3 spans 16 residues.

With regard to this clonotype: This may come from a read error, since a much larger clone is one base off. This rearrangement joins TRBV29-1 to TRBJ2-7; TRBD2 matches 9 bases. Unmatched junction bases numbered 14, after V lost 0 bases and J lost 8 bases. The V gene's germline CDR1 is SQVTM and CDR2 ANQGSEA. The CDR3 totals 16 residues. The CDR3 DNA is TGCAGCGTTGAAGATCCAGCGGGAGGTAGTAGGCACAAGCAGTACTTC. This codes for CSVEDPAGGSRHKQYF.

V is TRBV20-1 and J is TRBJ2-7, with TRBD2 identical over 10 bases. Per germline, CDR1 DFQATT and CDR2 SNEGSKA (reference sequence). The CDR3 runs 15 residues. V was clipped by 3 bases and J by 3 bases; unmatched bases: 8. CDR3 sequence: CSASKREGRDYEQYF. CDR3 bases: TGCAGTGCTAGTAAGCGGGAGGGGAGGGACTACGAGCAGTACTTC.

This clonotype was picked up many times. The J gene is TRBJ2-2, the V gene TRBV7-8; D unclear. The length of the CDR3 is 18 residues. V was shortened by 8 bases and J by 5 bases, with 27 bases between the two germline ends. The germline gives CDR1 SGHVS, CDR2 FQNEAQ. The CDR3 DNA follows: TGTGCCAGCGCCCCTGCGCGCGGACGACCTCCTCAGACCGGGGAGCTGTTTTTT. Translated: CASAPARGRPPQTGELFF.

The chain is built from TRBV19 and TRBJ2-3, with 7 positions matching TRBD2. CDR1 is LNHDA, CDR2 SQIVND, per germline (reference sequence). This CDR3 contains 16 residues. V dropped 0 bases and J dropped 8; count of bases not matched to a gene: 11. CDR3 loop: CASSIEGASGEGTQYF. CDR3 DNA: TGTGCCAGTAGTATAGAGGGCGCTAGCGGCGAGGGTACGCAGTATTTT.

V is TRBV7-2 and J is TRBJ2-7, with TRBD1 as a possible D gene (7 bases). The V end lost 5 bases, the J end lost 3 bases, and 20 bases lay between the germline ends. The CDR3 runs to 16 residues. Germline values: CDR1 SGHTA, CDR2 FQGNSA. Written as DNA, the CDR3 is TGTGCCAGCAGCATTGCCGGGACAGCGGGCCTCTACGAGCAGTACTTC. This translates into CASSIAGTAGLYEQYF.

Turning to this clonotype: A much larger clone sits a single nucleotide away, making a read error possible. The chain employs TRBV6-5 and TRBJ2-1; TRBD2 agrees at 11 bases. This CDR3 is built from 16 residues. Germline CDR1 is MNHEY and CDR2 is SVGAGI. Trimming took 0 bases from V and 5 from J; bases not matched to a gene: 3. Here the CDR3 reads CASSYSPSGGHNEQFF. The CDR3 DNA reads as TGTGCCAGCAGTTACTCTCCTAGCGGGGGGCACAATGAGCAGTTCTTC.

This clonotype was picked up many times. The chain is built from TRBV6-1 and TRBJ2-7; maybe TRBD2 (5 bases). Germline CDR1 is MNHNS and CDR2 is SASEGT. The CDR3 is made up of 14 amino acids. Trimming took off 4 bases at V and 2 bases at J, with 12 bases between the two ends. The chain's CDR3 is CASSAVRGPYEQYF. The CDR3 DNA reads TGTGCCAGCAGTGCGGTTCGAGGGCCCTACGAGCAGTACTTC.

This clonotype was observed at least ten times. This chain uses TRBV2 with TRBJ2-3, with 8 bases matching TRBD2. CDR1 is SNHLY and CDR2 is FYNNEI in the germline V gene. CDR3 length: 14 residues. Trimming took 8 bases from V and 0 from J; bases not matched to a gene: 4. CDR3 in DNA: TGTGCCAGCCGGGGGGGGATCAGCACAGATACGCAGTATTTT. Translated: CASRGGISTDTQYF. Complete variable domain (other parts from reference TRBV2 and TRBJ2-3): EPEVTQTPSHQVTQMGQEVILRCVPISNHLYFYWYRQILGQKVEFLVSFYNNEISEKSEIFDDQFSVERPDGSNFTLKIRSTKLEDSAMYFCASRGGISTDTQYFGPGTRLTVL.

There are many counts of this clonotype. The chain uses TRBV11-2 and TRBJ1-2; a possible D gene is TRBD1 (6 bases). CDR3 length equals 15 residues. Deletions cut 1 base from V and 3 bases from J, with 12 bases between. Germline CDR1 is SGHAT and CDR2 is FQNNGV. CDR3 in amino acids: CASSLVGGQYYGYTF. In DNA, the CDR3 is TGTGCCAGCAGCTTAGTTGGCGGACAGTACTATGGCTACACCTTC.

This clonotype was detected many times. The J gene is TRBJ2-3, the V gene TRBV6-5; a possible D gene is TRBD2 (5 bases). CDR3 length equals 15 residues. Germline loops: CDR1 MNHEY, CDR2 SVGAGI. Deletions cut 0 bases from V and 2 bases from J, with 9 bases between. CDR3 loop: CASSYSREATDTQYF. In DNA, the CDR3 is TGTGCCAGCAGTTACTCACGGGAAGCCACAGATACGCAGTATTTT.

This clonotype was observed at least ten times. In DNA, the CDR3 is TGTGCCAGCAGCCCGACAGGGATGACCTACGAGCAGTACTTC. Protein product: CASSPTGMTYEQYF. The rearrangement links TRBV12-3 or TRBV12-4 to TRBJ2-7, with TRBD1 identical over 7 bases. V gave up 6 bases and J gave up 2 bases; unmatched junction bases: 7. CDR3 length equals 14 residues.

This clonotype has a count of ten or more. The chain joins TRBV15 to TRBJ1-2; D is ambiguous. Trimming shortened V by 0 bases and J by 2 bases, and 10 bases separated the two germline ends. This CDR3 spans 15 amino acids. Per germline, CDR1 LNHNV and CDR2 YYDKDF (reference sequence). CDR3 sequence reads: CATSRELAANYGYTF. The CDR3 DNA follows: TGTGCCACCAGCAGAGAGTTGGCAGCCAACTATGGCTACACCTTC.

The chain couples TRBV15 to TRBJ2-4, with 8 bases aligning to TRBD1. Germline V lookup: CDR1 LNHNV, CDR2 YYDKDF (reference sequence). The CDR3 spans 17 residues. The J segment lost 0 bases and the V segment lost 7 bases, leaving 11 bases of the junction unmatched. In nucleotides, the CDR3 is TGTGCCACCATCACACCCAGGGGGCGGGTAGCCAAAAACATTCAGTACTTC. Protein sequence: CATITPRGRVAKNIQYF.

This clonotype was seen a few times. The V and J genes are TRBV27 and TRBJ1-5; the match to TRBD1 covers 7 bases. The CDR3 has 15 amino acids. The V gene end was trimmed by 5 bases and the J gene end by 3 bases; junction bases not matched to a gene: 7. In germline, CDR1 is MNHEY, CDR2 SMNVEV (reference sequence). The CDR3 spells CASSARDSLNQPQHF. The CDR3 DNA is TGTGCCAGCAGTGCCCGGGACAGCCTCAATCAGCCCCAGCATTTT.

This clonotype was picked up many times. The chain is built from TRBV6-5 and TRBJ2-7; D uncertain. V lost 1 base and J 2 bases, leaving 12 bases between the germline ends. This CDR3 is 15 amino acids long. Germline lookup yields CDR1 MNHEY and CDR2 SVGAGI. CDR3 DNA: TGTGCCAGCAGTTACTGGAGTTCAAACCCCTACGAGCAGTACTTC. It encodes CASSYWSSNPYEQYF.

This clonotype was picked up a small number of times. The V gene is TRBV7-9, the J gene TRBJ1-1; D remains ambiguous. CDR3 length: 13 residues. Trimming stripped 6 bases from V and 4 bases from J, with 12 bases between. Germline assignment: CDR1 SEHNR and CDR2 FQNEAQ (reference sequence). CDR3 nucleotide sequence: TGTGCCAGCAGTTACCCGGGCGGCACTGAAGCTTTCTTT. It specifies CASSYPGGTEAFF. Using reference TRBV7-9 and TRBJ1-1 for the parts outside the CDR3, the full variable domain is DTGVSQNPRHKITKRGQNVTFRCDPISEHNRLYWYRQTLGQGPEFLTYFQNEAQLEKSRLLSDRFSAERPKGSFSTLEIQRTEQGDSAMYLCASSYPGGTEAFFGQGTRLTVV.

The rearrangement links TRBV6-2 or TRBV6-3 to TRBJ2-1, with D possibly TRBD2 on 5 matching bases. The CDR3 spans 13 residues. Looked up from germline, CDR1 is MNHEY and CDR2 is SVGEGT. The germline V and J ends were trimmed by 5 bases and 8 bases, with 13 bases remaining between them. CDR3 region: CASSLRGLYEQFF. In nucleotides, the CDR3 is TGTGCCAGCAGTCTTCGAGGGCTATATGAGCAGTTCTTC.

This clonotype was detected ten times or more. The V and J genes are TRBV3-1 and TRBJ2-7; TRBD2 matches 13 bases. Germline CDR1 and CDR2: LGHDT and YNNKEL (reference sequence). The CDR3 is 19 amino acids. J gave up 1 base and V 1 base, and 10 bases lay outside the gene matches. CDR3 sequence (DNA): TGTGCCAGCAGCCAAGGAGGATTAGGGACTAGCGGGACTTCCTACGAGCAGTACTTC. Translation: CASSQGGLGTSGTSYEQYF.

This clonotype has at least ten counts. The CDR3 coding sequence is TGCGCCAGCAGCTTGGCTAGCGGGAGGCTCAATGAGCAGTTCTTC. Its translation is CASSLASGRLNEQFF. This chain connects TRBV5-1 to TRBJ2-1, with 11 bases that match TRBD2. J gave up 6 bases and V 0 bases, and 2 bases lay outside the gene matches. The CDR3 totals 15 residues. Germline V gene data show CDR1 as SGHRS and CDR2 as YFSETQ.

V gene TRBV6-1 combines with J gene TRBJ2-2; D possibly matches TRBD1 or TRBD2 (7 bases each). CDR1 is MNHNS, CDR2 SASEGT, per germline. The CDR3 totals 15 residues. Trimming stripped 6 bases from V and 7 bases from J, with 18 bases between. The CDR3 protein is CASSPGGGGGGELFF. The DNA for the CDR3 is TGTGCCAGCAGCCCGGGGGGAGGGGGCGGCGGGGAGCTGTTTTTT.

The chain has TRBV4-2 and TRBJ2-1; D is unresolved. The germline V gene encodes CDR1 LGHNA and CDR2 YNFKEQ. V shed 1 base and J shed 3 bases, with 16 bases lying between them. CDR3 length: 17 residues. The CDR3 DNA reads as TGTGCCAGCAGCCAAGTTGCTAGTTCCGTTGTCTACAATGAGCAGTTCTTC. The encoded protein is CASSQVASSVVYNEQFF.

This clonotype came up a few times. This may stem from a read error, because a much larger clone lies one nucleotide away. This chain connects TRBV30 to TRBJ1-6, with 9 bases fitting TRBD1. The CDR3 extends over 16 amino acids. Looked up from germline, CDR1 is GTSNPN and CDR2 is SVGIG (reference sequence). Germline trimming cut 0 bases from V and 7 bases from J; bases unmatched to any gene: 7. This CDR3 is CAWSVPRTGDNSPLHF. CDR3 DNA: TGTGCCTGGAGTGTACCGAGGACAGGGGACAATTCACCCCTCCACTTT. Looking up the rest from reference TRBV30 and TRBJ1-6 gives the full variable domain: SQTIHQWPATLVQPVGSPLSLECTVEGTSNPNLYWYRQAAGRGLQLLFYSVGIGQISSEVPQNLSASRPQDRQFILSSKKLLLSDSGFYLCAWSVPRTGDNSPLHFGNGTRLTVT.

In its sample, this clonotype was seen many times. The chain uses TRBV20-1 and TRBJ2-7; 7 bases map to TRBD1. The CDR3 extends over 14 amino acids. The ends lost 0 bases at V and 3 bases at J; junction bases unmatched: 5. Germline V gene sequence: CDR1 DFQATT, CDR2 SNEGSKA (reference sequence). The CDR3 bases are TGCAGTGCTAGAGAAACAGGGGCGAGCTACGAGCAGTACTTC. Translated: CSARETGASYEQYF.

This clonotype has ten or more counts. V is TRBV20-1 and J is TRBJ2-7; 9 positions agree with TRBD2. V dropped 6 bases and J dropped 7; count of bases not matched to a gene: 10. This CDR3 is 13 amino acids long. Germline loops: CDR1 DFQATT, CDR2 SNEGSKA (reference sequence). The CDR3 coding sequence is TGCAGTGCCCGCGGATTGGCGGGGGGGGAGCAGTACTTC. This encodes CSARGLAGGEQYF.

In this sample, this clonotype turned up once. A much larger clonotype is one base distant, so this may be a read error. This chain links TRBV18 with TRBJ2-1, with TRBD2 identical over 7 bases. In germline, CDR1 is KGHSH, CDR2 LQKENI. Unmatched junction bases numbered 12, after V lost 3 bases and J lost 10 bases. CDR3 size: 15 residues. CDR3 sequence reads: CASSPWLAEGAEQFF. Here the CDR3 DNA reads TGTGCCAGCTCACCCTGGCTAGCGGAAGGGGCGGAGCAGTTCTTC.